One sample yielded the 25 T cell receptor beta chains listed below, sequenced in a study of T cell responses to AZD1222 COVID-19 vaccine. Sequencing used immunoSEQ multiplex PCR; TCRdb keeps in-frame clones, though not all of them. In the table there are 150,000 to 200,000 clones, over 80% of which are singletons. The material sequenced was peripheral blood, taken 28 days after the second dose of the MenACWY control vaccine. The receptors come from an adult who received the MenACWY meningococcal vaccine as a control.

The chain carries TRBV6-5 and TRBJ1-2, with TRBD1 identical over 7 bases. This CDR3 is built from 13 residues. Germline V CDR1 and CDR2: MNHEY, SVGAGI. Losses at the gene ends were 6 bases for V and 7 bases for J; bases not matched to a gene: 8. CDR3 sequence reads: CASSTGDRGGYTF. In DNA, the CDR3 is TGTGCCAGCAGCACAGGGGACCGGGGTGGCTACACCTTC.

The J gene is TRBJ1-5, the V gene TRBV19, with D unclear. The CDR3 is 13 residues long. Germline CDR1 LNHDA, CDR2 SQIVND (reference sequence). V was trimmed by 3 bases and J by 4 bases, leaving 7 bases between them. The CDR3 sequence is CASSITENQPQHF. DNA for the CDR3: TGTGCCAGTAGTATTACAGAAAATCAGCCCCAGCATTTT.

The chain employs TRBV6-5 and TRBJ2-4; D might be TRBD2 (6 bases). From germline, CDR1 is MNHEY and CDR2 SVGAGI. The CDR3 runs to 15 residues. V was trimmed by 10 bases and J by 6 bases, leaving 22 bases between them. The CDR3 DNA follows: TGTGCCACCAGCCCAGGCAGCGGGCCCCTAAACATTCAGTACTTC. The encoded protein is CATSPGSGPLNIQYF.

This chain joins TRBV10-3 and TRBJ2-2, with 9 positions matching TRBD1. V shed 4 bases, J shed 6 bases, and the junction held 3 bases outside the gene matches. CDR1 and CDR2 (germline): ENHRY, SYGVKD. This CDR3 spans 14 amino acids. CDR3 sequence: CAISGTGVAGELFF. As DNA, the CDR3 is TGTGCCATCAGTGGGACAGGGGTGGCCGGGGAGCTGTTTTTT.

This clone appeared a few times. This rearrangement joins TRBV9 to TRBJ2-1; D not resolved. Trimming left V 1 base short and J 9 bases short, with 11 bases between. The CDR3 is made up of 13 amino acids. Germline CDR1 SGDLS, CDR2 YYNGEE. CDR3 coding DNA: TGTGCCAGCAGCGTAAGCAAGCAACCTGAGCAGTTCTTC. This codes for CASSVSKQPEQFF.

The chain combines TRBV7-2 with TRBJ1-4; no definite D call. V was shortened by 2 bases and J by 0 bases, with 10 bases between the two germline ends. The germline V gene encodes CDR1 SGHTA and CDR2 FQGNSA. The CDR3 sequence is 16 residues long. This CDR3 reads CASSLRQPSTNEKLFF. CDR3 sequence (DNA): TGTGCCAGCAGCTTAAGGCAGCCATCAACTAATGAAAAACTGTTTTTT. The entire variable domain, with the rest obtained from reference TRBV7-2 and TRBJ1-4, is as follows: GAGVSQSPSNKVTEKGKDVELRCDPISGHTALYWYRQSLGQGLEFLIYFQGNSAPDKSGLPSDRFSAERTGGSVSTLTIQRTQQEDSAVYLCASSLRQPSTNEKLFFGSGTQLSVL.

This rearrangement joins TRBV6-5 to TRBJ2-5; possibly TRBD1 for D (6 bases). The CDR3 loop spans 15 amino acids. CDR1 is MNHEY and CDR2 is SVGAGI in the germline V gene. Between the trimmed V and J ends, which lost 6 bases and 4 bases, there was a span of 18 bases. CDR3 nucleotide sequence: TGTGCCAGCAGGTTCCGCCCTTCAGGGGCAGAGACCCAGTACTTC. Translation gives CASRFRPSGAETQYF.

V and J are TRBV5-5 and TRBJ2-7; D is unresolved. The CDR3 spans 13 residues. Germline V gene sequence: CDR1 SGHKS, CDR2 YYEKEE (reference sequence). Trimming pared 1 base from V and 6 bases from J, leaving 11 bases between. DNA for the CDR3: TGTGCCAGCAGCTTGTCGGCAGGCAGCGAGCAGTACTTC. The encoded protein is CASSLSAGSEQYF.

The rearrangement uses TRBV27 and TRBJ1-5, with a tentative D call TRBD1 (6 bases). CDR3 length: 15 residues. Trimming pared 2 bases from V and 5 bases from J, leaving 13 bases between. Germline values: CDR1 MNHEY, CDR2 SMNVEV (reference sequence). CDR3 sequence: CASSLNGGPHQPQHF. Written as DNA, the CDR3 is TGTGCCAGCAGTTTAAACGGGGGGCCCCATCAGCCCCAGCATTTT.

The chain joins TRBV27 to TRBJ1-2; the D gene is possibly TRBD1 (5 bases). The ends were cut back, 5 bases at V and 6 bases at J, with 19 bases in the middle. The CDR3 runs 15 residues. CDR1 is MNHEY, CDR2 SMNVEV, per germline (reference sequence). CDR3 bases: TGTGCCAGCAGTCCGCTTGGGCGGGGCCGGGATGGCTACACCTTC. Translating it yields CASSPLGRGRDGYTF.

The CDR3 DNA sequence: TGTGCCAGCATGAGAGACAGGGCCTACAATGAGCAGTTCTTC. This sequence encodes CASMRDRAYNEQFF. J is TRBJ2-1 and V is TRBV28; 7 nucleotides match TRBD1. Germline-derived CDR1 and CDR2 are MDHEN and SYDVKM. Germline trimming cut 7 bases from V and 2 bases from J; bases unmatched to any gene: 5. The CDR3 is made up of 14 amino acids.

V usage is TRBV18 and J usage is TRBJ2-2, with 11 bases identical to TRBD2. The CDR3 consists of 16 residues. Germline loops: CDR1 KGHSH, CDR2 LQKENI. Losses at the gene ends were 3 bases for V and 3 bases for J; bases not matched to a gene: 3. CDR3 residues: CASSPRTSGYTGELFF. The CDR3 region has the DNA TGTGCCAGCTCACCTAGGACTAGCGGGTACACCGGGGAGCTGTTTTTT.

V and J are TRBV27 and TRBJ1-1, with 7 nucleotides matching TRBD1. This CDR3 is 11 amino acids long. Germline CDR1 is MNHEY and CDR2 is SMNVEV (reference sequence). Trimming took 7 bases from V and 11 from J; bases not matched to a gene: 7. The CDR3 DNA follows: TGTGCCAGCACAACAGGGGTATCGGCTTTCTTT. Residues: CASTTGVSAFF.

The CDR3 protein is CASSYPGQGFGAFF. CDR3 bases: TGTGCCAGCAGTTACCCGGGACAGGGATTCGGAGCTTTCTTT. The chain carries TRBV6-5 and TRBJ1-1, with 9 bases aligning to TRBD1. This CDR3 comprises 14 residues. Germline V gene sequence: CDR1 MNHEY, CDR2 SVGAGI. V dropped 2 bases and J dropped 10; count of bases not matched to a gene: 8.

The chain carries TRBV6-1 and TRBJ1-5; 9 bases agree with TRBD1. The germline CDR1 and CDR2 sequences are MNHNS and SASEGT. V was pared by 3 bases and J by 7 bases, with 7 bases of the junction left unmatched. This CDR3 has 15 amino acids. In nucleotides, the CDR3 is TGTGCCAGCAGTGAGACAGGGGGAAGGGGACAGCCCCAGCATTTT. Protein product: CASSETGGRGQPQHF.

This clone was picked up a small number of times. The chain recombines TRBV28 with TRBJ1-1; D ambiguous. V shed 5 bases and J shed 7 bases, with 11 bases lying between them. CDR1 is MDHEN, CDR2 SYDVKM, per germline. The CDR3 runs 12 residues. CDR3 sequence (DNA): TGTGCCAGCAGTCTTCCGCCGGGTGAAGCTTTCTTT. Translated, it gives CASSLPPGEAFF.

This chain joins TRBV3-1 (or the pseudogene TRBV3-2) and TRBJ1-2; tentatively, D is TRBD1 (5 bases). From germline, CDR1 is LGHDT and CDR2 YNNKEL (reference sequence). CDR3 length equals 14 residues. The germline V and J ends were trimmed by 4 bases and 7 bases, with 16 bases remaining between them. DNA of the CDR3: TGTGCCAGCAGCCCAACCCCCAGGGAAGTTGGCTACACCTTC. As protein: CASSPTPREVGYTF.

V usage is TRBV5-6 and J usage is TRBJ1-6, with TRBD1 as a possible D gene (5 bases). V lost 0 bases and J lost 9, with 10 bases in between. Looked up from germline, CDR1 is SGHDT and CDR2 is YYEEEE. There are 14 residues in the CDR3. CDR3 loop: CASSLDRGVSPLHF. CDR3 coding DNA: TGTGCCAGCAGCTTGGACCGGGGGGTTTCACCCCTCCACTTT.

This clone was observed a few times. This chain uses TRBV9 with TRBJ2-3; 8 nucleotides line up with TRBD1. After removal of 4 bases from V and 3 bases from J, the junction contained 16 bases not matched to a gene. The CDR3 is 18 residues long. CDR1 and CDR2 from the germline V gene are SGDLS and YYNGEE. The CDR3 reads CASSPHAGTGVWTDTQYF. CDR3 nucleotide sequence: TGTGCCAGCAGCCCACATGCCGGGACAGGAGTATGGACAGATACGCAGTATTTT.

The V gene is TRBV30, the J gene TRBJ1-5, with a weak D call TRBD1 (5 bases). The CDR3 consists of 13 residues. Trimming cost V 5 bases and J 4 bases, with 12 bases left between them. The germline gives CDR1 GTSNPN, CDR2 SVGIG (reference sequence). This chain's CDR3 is CAWDAGGNQPQHF. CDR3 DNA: TGTGCCTGGGACGCGGGGGGAAATCAGCCCCAGCATTTT.

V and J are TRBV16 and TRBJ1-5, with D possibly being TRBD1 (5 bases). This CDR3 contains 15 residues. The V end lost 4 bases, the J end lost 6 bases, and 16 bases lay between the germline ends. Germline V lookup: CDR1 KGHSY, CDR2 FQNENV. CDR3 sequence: CASSRTSNAPQPQHF. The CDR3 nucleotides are TGTGCCAGCAGCCGGACATCGAACGCTCCTCAGCCCCAGCATTTT.

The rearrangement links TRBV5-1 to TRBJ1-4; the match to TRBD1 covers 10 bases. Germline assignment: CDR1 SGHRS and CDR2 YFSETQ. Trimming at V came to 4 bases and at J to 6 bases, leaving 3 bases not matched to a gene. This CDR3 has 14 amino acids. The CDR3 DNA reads TGCGCCAGCAGCGAGGGGACAGGGGATGAAAAACTGTTTTTT. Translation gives CASSEGTGDEKLFF.

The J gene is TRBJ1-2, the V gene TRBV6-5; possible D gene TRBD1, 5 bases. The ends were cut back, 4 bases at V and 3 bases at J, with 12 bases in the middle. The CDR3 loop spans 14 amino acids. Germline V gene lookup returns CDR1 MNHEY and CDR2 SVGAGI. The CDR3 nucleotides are TGTGCCAGCAGTTCAGGGCCGGGGGACTATGGCTACACCTTC. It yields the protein CASSSGPGDYGYTF.

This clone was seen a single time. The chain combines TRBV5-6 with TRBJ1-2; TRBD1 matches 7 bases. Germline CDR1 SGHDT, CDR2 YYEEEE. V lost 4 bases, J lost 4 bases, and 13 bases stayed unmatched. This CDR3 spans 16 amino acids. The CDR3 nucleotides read TGTGCCAGCAGCCGATCCGGGTTTCAGGGGGGCTATGGCTACACCTTC. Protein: CASSRSGFQGGYGYTF.

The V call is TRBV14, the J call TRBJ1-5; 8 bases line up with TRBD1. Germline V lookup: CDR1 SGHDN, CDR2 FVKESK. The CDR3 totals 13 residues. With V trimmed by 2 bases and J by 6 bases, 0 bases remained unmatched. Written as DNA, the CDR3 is TGTGCCAGCAGCCAAACAGGGGGTCAGCCCCAGCATTTT. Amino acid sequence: CASSQTGGQPQHF.